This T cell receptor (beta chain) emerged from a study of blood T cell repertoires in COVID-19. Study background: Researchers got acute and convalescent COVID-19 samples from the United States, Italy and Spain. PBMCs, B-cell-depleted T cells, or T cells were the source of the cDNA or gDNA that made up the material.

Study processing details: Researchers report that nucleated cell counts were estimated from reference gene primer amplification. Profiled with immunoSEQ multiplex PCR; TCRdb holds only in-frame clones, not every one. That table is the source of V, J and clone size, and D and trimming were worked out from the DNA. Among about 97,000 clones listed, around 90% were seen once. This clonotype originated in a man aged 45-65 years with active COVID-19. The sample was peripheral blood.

Here the CDR3 reads CASSINSLRTGGRTEAFF. DNA of the CDR3: TGTGCCAGCAGTATCAATTCCCTTCGGACAGGGGGGAGGACTGAAGCTTTCTTT. V usage is TRBV27 and J usage is TRBJ1-1; 10 bases align to TRBD1. The CDR3 covers 18 residues. J gave up 5 bases and V 5 bases, and 17 bases lay outside the gene matches. Germline values: CDR1 MNHEY, CDR2 SMNVEV (reference sequence).